This TCR beta chain derives from a study of cytomegalovirus exposure and HLA in healthy donors. PCR involved 60 Vbeta and 13 Jbeta primers. The data were produced by immunoSEQ multiplex PCR, yet TCRdb's version contains in-frame clones alone and is incomplete. The sample holds about 140,000 clones, over 50% seen once. Everyone who donated was a healthy bone marrow donor. Findings of the study overall: Immune exposure information comprised only CMV serostatus.

The CDR3 is made up of 14 amino acids. V lost 1 base and J lost 7, with 13 bases in between. Germline lookup yields CDR1 MDHEN and CDR2 SYDVKM. The table lists this clone with a few counts. The antigen remains unidentified. The chain recombines TRBV28 with TRBJ1-1, with a weak D call TRBD1 (6 bases). Sequenced: PBMCs. The sequence derives from a human donor in good health. DNA of the CDR3: TGTGCCAGCAGTTTATTGGGGGCAGGGCTTGAAGCTTTCTTT. As protein: CASSLLGAGLEAFF.